The 21 T cell receptor beta chains given below trace back to one sample, sequenced in a study of blood T cell repertoires in COVID-19. The protocol was immunoSEQ multiplex PCR, while the TCRdb copy is restricted to in-frame clones and leaves out a portion. This sample has 200,000 to 250,000 clones, with 80% to 90% found just once. Sequenced sample: PBMCs or T cells enriched from blood (not recorded which). These TCRs come from a woman between 50 and 59 years old in a cohort exposed to, infected with or recovered from COVID-19 (not recorded which).

Comments on this clone: Compared with germline, one end of the junction differs, possibly owing to a read error. The chain employs TRBV14 and TRBJ1-2, with D possibly TRBD1 on 6 matching bases. Germline V gene lookup returns CDR1 SGHDN and CDR2 FVKESK. The CDR3 runs 13 residues. CDR3 residues: CASSQVAGAHLIF. CDR3 in DNA: TGTGCCAGCAGCCAAGTAGCAGGGGCTCACCTAATCTTC.

The CDR3 sequence: CAISERPRQGGIEAFF. DNA for the CDR3: TGTGCCATCAGTGAAAGGCCGCGACAGGGTGGAATTGAAGCTTTCTTT. The V call is TRBV10-3, the J call TRBJ1-1; 7 positions agree with TRBD1. The CDR3 runs to 16 residues. The germline CDR1 and CDR2 sequences are ENHRY and SYGVKD. V gave up 3 bases and J gave up 7 bases; unmatched junction bases: 14.

This clone was observed a single time. For the CDR3, the DNA is TGCGCCAGCAGCCAAGAAGGCAGGGGGCGCGGGTTACCGGGATATGAAAAACTGTTTTTT. Amino acids: CASSQEGRGRGLPGYEKLFF. V is TRBV4-3 and J is TRBJ1-4, with 8 bases matching TRBD1. The CDR3 sequence is 20 residues long. The J segment lost 6 bases and the V segment lost 0 bases, leaving 18 bases of the junction unmatched. Germline V gives CDR1 LGHNA, CDR2 YSLEER.

The V call is TRBV5-4, the J call TRBJ2-5; weak D call: TRBD1 (5 bases). V dropped 4 bases and J dropped 10 bases, with 20 bases sitting between them. CDR3 length: 14 residues. Per the germline V gene, CDR1 is SGHNT and CDR2 is YYREEE (reference sequence). The CDR3 sequence is CASSPPGMAEIQYF. The CDR3 DNA reads TGTGCCAGCAGCCCCCCAGGGATGGCAGAAATCCAGTACTTC.

The chain combines TRBV2 with TRBJ1-1; no clear D gene. Trimming took off 5 bases at V and 0 bases at J, with 16 bases between the two ends. Germline V gene data show CDR1 as SNHLY and CDR2 as FYNNEI. There are 16 residues in the CDR3. This chain's CDR3 is CASSQEGANLNTEAFF. In DNA, the CDR3 is TGTGCCAGCAGTCAAGAGGGAGCAAACCTGAACACTGAAGCTTTCTTT.

The J gene is TRBJ2-4, the V gene TRBV28; D ambiguous. This CDR3 region has 15 residues. Germline V lookup: CDR1 MDHEN, CDR2 SYDVKM. Trimming shortened V by 4 bases and J by 0 bases, and 10 bases separated the two germline ends. The CDR3: CASSSVYSAKNIQYF. Written as DNA, the CDR3 is TGTGCCAGCAGTTCCGTTTATTCAGCCAAAAACATTCAGTACTTC.

The chain couples TRBV30 to TRBJ2-5; 7 nucleotides align to TRBD2. The CDR3 runs to 14 residues. Germline V gives CDR1 GTSNPN, CDR2 SVGIG (reference sequence). V lost 3 bases to trimming and J lost 0 bases; unmatched junction nucleotides: 4. The CDR3 region is CAWRATSYQETQYF. The CDR3 coding sequence is TGTGCCTGGAGGGCGACTAGCTACCAAGAGACCCAGTACTTC.

The chain is built from TRBV21-1 and TRBJ1-5; the table gives TRBD1 as D, unverified against the DNA. TRBV21-1 is given as a pseudogene. The CDR3 extends over 11 amino acids. The CDR3 loop is CASSPDPPQHF. CDR3 in DNA: TGTGCCAGCAGTCCAGATCCGCCCCAGCATTTT.

This chain connects TRBV15 to TRBJ2-3; the D gene is possibly TRBD2 (6 bases). Between the trimmed V and J ends, which lost 0 bases and 10 bases, there was a span of 11 bases. The CDR3 runs 13 residues. Germline lookup yields CDR1 LNHNV and CDR2 YYDKDF (reference sequence). The CDR3 DNA reads TGTGCCACCAGCAGAGATGGGCGGGGACCGCAGTATTTT. It codes for CATSRDGRGPQYF.

V gene TRBV5-1 combines with J gene TRBJ2-2; 9 positions agree with TRBD2. V lost 1 base to trimming and J lost 6 bases; unmatched junction nucleotides: 7. Germline CDR1 and CDR2: SGHRS and YFSETQ. The CDR3 length is 16 residues. This CDR3 reads CASSLNGLARAGELFF. CDR3 in DNA: TGCGCCAGCAGCTTGAACGGACTAGCGAGGGCCGGGGAGCTGTTTTTT. The full variable domain, its missing parts supplied by reference TRBV5-1 and TRBJ2-2, is KAGVTQTPRYLIKTRGQQVTLSCSPISGHRSVSWYQQTPGQGLQFLFEYFSETQRNKGNFPGRFSGRQFSNSRSEMNVSTLELGDSALYLCASSLNGLARAGELFFGEGSRLTVL.

The rearrangement joins TRBV5-1 to TRBJ2-3; D is possibly TRBD1 (6 bases). Germline loops: CDR1 SGHRS, CDR2 YFSETQ. V was cut by 6 bases and J by 0 bases, with 14 bases left in between. The CDR3 extends over 15 amino acids. Written as DNA, the CDR3 is TGCGCCAGCAACCCCCGGACAGCTAGCACAGATACGCAGTATTTT. It translates to CASNPRTASTDTQYF.

The chain has TRBV2 and TRBJ1-4; D not certain. Looked up from germline, CDR1 is SNHLY and CDR2 is FYNNEI. The CDR3 sequence is 14 residues long. Trimming removed 6 bases from V and 8 bases from J, with 16 bases in between. The CDR3 loop reads CASRSGKWTEKLFF. The DNA for the CDR3 is TGTGCCAGCAGATCGGGAAAGTGGACCGAAAAACTGTTTTTT. The whole variable domain, remainder taken from reference TRBV2 and TRBJ1-4, is EPEVTQTPSHQVTQMGQEVILRCVPISNHLYFYWYRQILGQKVEFLVSFYNNEISEKSEIFDDQFSVERPDGSNFTLKIRSTKLEDSAMYFCASRSGKWTEKLFFGSGTQLSVL.

The chain carries TRBV6-2 or TRBV6-3 and TRBJ1-5; 9 bases agree with TRBD1. Germline CDR1 is MNHEY and CDR2 is SVGEGT. V dropped 2 bases and J dropped 5; count of bases not matched to a gene: 10. The CDR3 spans 17 residues. CDR3 region: CASSYPSTGGMDQPQHF. CDR3 nucleotide sequence: TGTGCCAGCAGTTACCCGAGCACAGGGGGCATGGATCAGCCCCAGCATTTT.

The chain is built from TRBV6-5 and TRBJ1-2; D is unresolved. This CDR3 is 14 amino acids long. The V and J ends lost 7 bases and 1 base respectively, with 13 bases between them. Germline CDR1 reads MNHEY; CDR2 reads SVGAGI. CDR3 protein: CASTPADINYGYTF. The CDR3 DNA reads TGTGCCAGCACCCCCGCCGACATTAACTATGGCTACACCTTC.

This chain links TRBV10-2 with TRBJ1-1, with D possibly being TRBD1 (6 bases). Per germline, CDR1 WSHSY and CDR2 SAAADI. This CDR3 has 17 amino acids. Between the trimmed V and J ends, which lost 2 bases and 5 bases, there was a span of 21 bases. The CDR3 sequence: CASSEELAGVVKTEAFF. CDR3 sequence (DNA): TGCGCCAGCAGTGAGGAGTTGGCAGGGGTGGTTAAAACTGAAGCTTTCTTT.

This chain uses TRBV20-1 with TRBJ2-7, with 7 bases lining up with TRBD1. The trim removed 7 bases at V and 2 bases at J, leaving 2 bases unmatched. Looked up from germline, CDR1 is DFQATT and CDR2 is SNEGSKA (reference sequence). The CDR3 contains 11 residues. The chain's CDR3 is CSGQGPYEQYF. CDR3 bases: TGCAGTGGACAGGGTCCCTACGAGCAGTACTTC.

V usage is TRBV18 and J usage is TRBJ1-2, with D perhaps matching TRBD1 (6 bases). CDR3 length: 13 residues. The germline gives CDR1 KGHSH, CDR2 LQKENI. Trimming cost V 6 bases and J 4 bases, with 12 bases left between them. The CDR3: CASSGDISYGYTF. The CDR3 DNA reads TGTGCCAGCTCGGGGGACATTTCCTATGGCTACACCTTC.

V is TRBV3-1 (or the pseudogene TRBV3-2) and J is TRBJ1-3; 10 bases align to TRBD1. V shed 1 base, J shed 10 bases, and the junction held 1 base outside the gene matches. Germline V gives CDR1 LGHDT, CDR2 YNNKEL (reference sequence). CDR3 length: 13 amino acids. CDR3 amino acids: CASSQGQGATIYF. The CDR3 nucleotides are TGTGCCAGCAGCCAAGGACAGGGGGCGACCATATATTTT.

This chain links TRBV9 with TRBJ2-2; 8 bases line up with TRBD1. The CDR3 consists of 16 residues. Germline CDR1 is SGDLS and CDR2 is YYNGEE. The V gene end was trimmed by 3 bases and the J gene end by 4 bases; junction bases not matched to a gene: 8. CDR3 loop: CASSASGTGLTGELFF. CDR3 bases: TGTGCCAGCAGCGCGTCCGGGACAGGCCTCACCGGGGAGCTGTTTTTT. Full variable domain (missing parts from reference TRBV9 and TRBJ2-2): DSGVTQTPKHLITATGQRVTLRCSPRSGDLSVYWYQQSLDQGLQFLIQYYNGEERAKGNILERFSAQQFPDLHSELNLSSLELGDSALYFCASSASGTGLTGELFFGEGSRLTVL.

In DNA, the CDR3 is TGTGCCAGCAGCGCCGGGACAGGATTTTCCGTTGCAAACACCATATATTTT. This codes for CASSAGTGFSVANTIYF. This chain links TRBV9 with TRBJ1-3; TRBD1 aligns across 8 bases. The CDR3 spans 17 residues. Germline values: CDR1 SGDLS, CDR2 YYNGEE. Trimming cost V 3 bases and J 6 bases; bases outside gene matches: 14.

This clone was seen repeatedly, ten times or more. J is TRBJ1-2 and V is TRBV10-2; D perhaps matches TRBD1 (6 bases). Germline assignment: CDR1 WSHSY and CDR2 SAAADI. The CDR3 is made up of 14 amino acids. Between the trimmed V and J ends, which lost 0 bases and 6 bases, there was a span of 11 bases. In DNA, the CDR3 is TGCGCCAGCAGTGAGTCGCGGGGGCGACATGGCTACACCTTC. Amino acid sequence: CASSESRGRHGYTF.